The rows below give T cell receptor beta chains drawn from one sample of a study of blood T cell repertoires in COVID-19. TCRdb keeps only in-frame clones here, not all; method: immunoSEQ multiplex PCR. The data contain 150,000 or so clones, 91% of them singletons. The material sequenced was peripheral blood. These TCRs come from a man aged 50-59 years with acute or convalescent COVID-19. CDR3s include the opening cysteine and the closing phenylalanine or tryptophan. The D gene is left open where the match is weak. The size field is filled for only some rows; it gives once, few, many or a size class.

CDR3aa: CASSTTGDYGYTF
CDR3nt: TGTGCCAGTAGTACCACAGGGGACTATGGCTACACCTTC
len: 13
v_gene: TRBV19
abundance: .
j_gene: TRBJ1-2
d_gene: TRBD1

CDR3aa: CSASVIEAFF
CDR3nt: TGCAGTGCTAGTGTTATTGAAGCTTTCTTT
len: 10
v_gene: TRBV20-1
abundance: .
j_gene: TRBJ1-1
d_gene: .

CDR3aa: CASRSDRDNYGYTF
CDR3nt: TGTGCCAGCAGAAGTGACAGGGATAACTATGGCTACACCTTC
len: 14
v_gene: TRBV9
abundance: few
j_gene: TRBJ1-2
d_gene: TRBD1

CDR3aa: CASSREADYNEQFF
CDR3nt: TGCGCCAGCAGCCGGGAGGCAGACTACAATGAGCAGTTCTTC
len: 14
v_gene: TRBV5-1
abundance: few
j_gene: TRBJ2-1
d_gene: TRBD2

CDR3aa: CASSFDRPLDEQFF
CDR3nt: TGTGCCAGCAGCTTCGACAGGCCTCTCGATGAGCAGTTCTTC
len: 14
v_gene: TRBV7-9
abundance: .
j_gene: TRBJ2-1
d_gene: .

CDR3aa: CASSPTGGGTDTQYF
CDR3nt: TGTGCCAGCAGCCCAACTGGGGGGGGGACAGATACGCAGTATTTT
len: 15
v_gene: TRBV9
abundance: .
j_gene: TRBJ2-3
d_gene: TRBD2

CDR3aa: CASSPSSTGYAYGYTF
CDR3nt: TGTGCCAGCAGTCCATCCAGCACAGGGTATGCCTACGGCTACACCTTC
len: 16
v_gene: TRBV27
abundance: .
j_gene: TRBJ1-2
d_gene: .

CDR3aa: CASSESGSIYEQYF
CDR3nt: TGTGCCAGCAGTGAGAGCGGGAGCATCTACGAGCAGTACTTC
len: 14
v_gene: TRBV25-1
abundance: .
j_gene: TRBJ2-7
d_gene: TRBD2

CDR3aa: CASSRGLAGGSGDTQYF
CDR3nt: TGTGCCAGCAGTCGCGGACTAGCGGGAGGGAGCGGAGATACGCAGTATTTT
len: 17
v_gene: TRBV27
abundance: .
j_gene: TRBJ2-3
d_gene: TRBD2

CDR3aa: CASSSTGRYSNQPQHF
CDR3nt: TGTGCCAGCAGTTCCACAGGGAGATATAGCAATCAGCCCCAGCATTTT
len: 16
v_gene: TRBV6-5
abundance: .
j_gene: TRBJ1-5
d_gene: .

CDR3aa: CASSLSQSTDTQYF
CDR3nt: TGTGCCAGCAGCTTATCCCAGAGCACAGATACGCAGTATTTT
len: 14
v_gene: TRBV7-9
abundance: .
j_gene: TRBJ2-3
d_gene: .

CDR3aa: CASSFRQEDEKLFF
CDR3nt: TGTGCCAGCAGCTTCCGACAGGAAGATGAAAAACTGTTTTTT
len: 14
v_gene: TRBV7-2
abundance: once
j_gene: TRBJ1-4
d_gene: .

CDR3aa: CASSRESSPRPNQPQHF
CDR3nt: TGTGCCAGCAGCCGAGAGAGTTCCCCGCGCCCCAATCAGCCCCAGCATTTT
len: 17
v_gene: TRBV5-5
abundance: .
j_gene: TRBJ1-5
d_gene: .

CDR3aa: CASSSGQGEGYGYTF
CDR3nt: TGCGCCAGCAGCTCCGGACAGGGCGAAGGCTATGGCTACACCTTC
len: 15
v_gene: TRBV5-1
abundance: .
j_gene: TRBJ1-2
d_gene: TRBD1

CDR3aa: CASSQGQGAGNEQFF
CDR3nt: TGTGCCAGCAGCCAAGGACAGGGCGCAGGCAATGAGCAGTTCTTC
len: 15
v_gene: TRBV4-2
abundance: .
j_gene: TRBJ2-1
d_gene: TRBD1

CDR3aa: CATSAAGTGDEKLFF
CDR3nt: TGTGCCACCAGTGCGGCCGGGACAGGCGACGAAAAACTGTTTTTT
len: 15
v_gene: TRBV24-1
abundance: .
j_gene: TRBJ1-4
d_gene: TRBD1

CDR3aa: CATSREGGDGAYEQYF
CDR3nt: TGTGCCACCAGCAGAGAAGGGGGTGACGGGGCCTACGAGCAGTACTTC
len: 16
v_gene: TRBV15
abundance: .
j_gene: TRBJ2-7
d_gene: .

CDR3aa: CASKRTGGRDQPQHF
CDR3nt: TGTGCCAGCAAGAGGACAGGGGGCAGGGATCAGCCCCAGCATTTT
len: 15
v_gene: TRBV7-2
abundance: .
j_gene: TRBJ1-5
d_gene: TRBD1

CDR3aa: CASSQHRGNTGELFF
CDR3nt: TGTGCCAGTAGCCAGCACAGGGGTAACACCGGGGAGCTGTTTTTT
len: 15
v_gene: TRBV19
abundance: .
j_gene: TRBJ2-2
d_gene: TRBD1

CDR3aa: CASSEKLAGVDYEQYF
CDR3nt: TGTGCCAGCAGTGAAAAACTAGCGGGAGTGGACTACGAGCAGTACTTC
len: 16
v_gene: TRBV2
abundance: .
j_gene: TRBJ2-7
d_gene: TRBD2

CDR3aa: CASSSTGGNTEAFF
CDR3nt: TGCGCCAGCAGCTCGACAGGGGGCAACACTGAAGCTTTCTTT
len: 14
v_gene: TRBV5-1
abundance: .
j_gene: TRBJ1-1
d_gene: TRBD1

CDR3aa: CASSQEGWSRGLKNSPLHF
CDR3nt: TGTGCCAGCAGCCAAGAAGGTTGGTCCAGGGGGCTAAAGAATTCACCCCTCCACTTT
len: 19
v_gene: TRBV4-2
abundance: .
j_gene: TRBJ1-6
d_gene: TRBD1

CDR3aa: CASSLRTGFEQYF
CDR3nt: TGTGCCAGCAGTTTACGGACAGGGTTCGAGCAGTACTTC
len: 13
v_gene: TRBV27
abundance: .
j_gene: TRBJ2-7
d_gene: TRBD1

CDR3aa: CSARAGTFLYF
CDR3nt: TGCAGTGCTAGGGCCGGGACTTTCCTATATTTT
len: 11
v_gene: TRBV20-1
abundance: .
j_gene: TRBJ1-3
d_gene: .

CDR3aa: CATSDRLAGADTQYF
CDR3nt: TGTGCCACCAGTGATAGACTAGCGGGAGCAGATACGCAGTATTTT
len: 15
v_gene: TRBV24-1
abundance: .
j_gene: TRBJ2-3
d_gene: TRBD2

CDR3aa: CASGGTSGGYPRGELFF
CDR3nt: TGTGCCAGTGGCGGGACTAGCGGGGGGTATCCTCGCGGGGAGCTGTTTTTT
len: 17
v_gene: TRBV19
abundance: .
j_gene: TRBJ2-2
d_gene: TRBD2

CDR3aa: CASSPDTQRSNYGYTF
CDR3nt: TGTGCCAGCAGTCCGGACACTCAGAGAAGTAACTATGGCTACACCTTC
len: 16
v_gene: TRBV2
abundance: .
j_gene: TRBJ1-2
d_gene: .

CDR3aa: CASSGGGQITGELFF
CDR3nt: TGTGCCAGCAGCGGTGGCGGACAGATCACCGGGGAGCTGTTTTTT
len: 15
v_gene: TRBV7-6
abundance: .
j_gene: TRBJ2-2
d_gene: .

CDR3aa: CASSLKPGGETQYF
CDR3nt: TGTGCCAGCAGCTTAAAACCCGGCGGAGAGACCCAGTACTTC
len: 14
v_gene: TRBV7-2
abundance: .
j_gene: TRBJ2-5
d_gene: .

CDR3aa: CASSRRTGGFTEAFF
CDR3nt: TGTGCCAGCAGCCGCCGGACAGGGGGGTTCACTGAAGCTTTCTTT
len: 15
v_gene: TRBV3-1/TRBV3-2
abundance: .
j_gene: TRBJ1-1
d_gene: TRBD1